Each of the 5 T cell receptor beta chains below was sequenced from the same sample in a study of CD8 T cells in ankylosing spondylitis. TCRdb reprocessed the 5' RACE reads via MiXCR and lists one record per CDR3 protein. Counted here are around 140,000 distinct CDR3 sequences, 10% to 12% occurring once; the ten biggest clones make up less than 5%. Sequenced input: blood, either unsorted or a sorted T cell fraction (not recorded which). The receptor source for this set is a female donor with ankylosing spondylitis or in good health (not recorded which).

The chain couples TRBV5-1 to TRBJ2-1, with TRBD2 identical over 9 bases. V lost 3 bases, J lost 6 bases, and 10 bases stayed unmatched. Germline V lookup: CDR1 SGHRS, CDR2 YFSETQ. CDR3 length equals 16 residues. The CDR3 DNA sequence: TGCGCCAGCAGCTCACCGGCTAGCGGGGTAACCAATGAGCAGTTCTTC. Translating it yields CASSSPASGVTNEQFF.

This clonotype was observed a single time. The V and J genes are TRBV18 and TRBJ2-7, with TRBD2 identical over 13 bases. J was trimmed by 0 bases and V by 3 bases; bases with no gene match: 2. The CDR3 extends over 16 amino acids. From germline, CDR1 is KGHSH and CDR2 LQKENI. DNA for the CDR3: TGTGCCAGCTCACCGAGGACTAGCGGGGGCTCCTACGAGCAGTACTTC. Residues: CASSPRTSGGSYEQYF.

The chain carries TRBV7-2 and TRBJ2-1; 7 bases are a match to TRBD1. V trimming: 4 bases; J trimming: 10 bases; junction bases outside the gene matches: 1. The CDR3 totals 11 residues. Looked up from germline, CDR1 is SGHTA and CDR2 is FQGNSA. CDR3 DNA sequence: TGTGCCAGCAGCTCCAGGGGGGAGCAGTTCTTC. Translation gives CASSSRGEQFF.

On this clonotype: A read error may explain this, as a much larger clone is one base away. V usage is TRBV28 and J usage is TRBJ1-2; the D gene is possibly TRBD1 (5 bases). Germline V gives CDR1 MDHEN, CDR2 SYDVKM. CDR3 length equals 14 residues. The CDR3 nucleotides are TGTGCCAGCAGTCCCACCAAAGGGGCGGATGGCGACACCTTC. The encoded protein is CASSPTKGADGDTF.

The table lists this clonotype with a few counts. The chain is built from TRBV4-2 and TRBJ1-1; TRBD1 matches 10 bases. CDR1 is LGHNA and CDR2 is YNFKEQ in the germline V gene. V lost 0 bases, J lost 2 bases, and 6 bases stayed unmatched. CDR3 length: 17 amino acids. The CDR3 bases are TGTGCCAGCAGCCAAGATTTTAGGGACAGGGGAAACACTGAAGCTTTCTTT. Protein sequence: CASSQDFRDRGNTEAFF.